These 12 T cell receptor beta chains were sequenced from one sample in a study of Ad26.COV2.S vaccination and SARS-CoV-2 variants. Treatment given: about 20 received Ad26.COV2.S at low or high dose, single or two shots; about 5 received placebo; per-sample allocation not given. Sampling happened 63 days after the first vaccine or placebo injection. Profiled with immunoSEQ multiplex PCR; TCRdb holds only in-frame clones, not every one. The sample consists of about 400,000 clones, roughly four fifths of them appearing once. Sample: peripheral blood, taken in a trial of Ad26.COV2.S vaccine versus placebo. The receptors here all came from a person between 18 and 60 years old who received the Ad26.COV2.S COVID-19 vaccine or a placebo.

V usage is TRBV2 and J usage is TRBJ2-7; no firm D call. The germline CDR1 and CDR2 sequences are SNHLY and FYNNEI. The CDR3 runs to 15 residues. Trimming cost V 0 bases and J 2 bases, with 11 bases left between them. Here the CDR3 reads CASSEAGSATYEQYF. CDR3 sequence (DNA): TGTGCCAGCAGTGAAGCAGGGTCTGCCACCTACGAGCAGTACTTC.

The CDR3 DNA reads TGTGCCACTAAGACGGTCACCGGGGAGCTGTTTTTT. Translation: CATKTVTGELFF. This rearrangement joins TRBV19 to TRBJ2-2, with no clear D. The CDR3 loop spans 12 amino acids. Germline CDR1 LNHDA, CDR2 SQIVND (reference sequence). The germline V and J ends were trimmed by 10 bases and 4 bases, with 10 bases remaining between them.

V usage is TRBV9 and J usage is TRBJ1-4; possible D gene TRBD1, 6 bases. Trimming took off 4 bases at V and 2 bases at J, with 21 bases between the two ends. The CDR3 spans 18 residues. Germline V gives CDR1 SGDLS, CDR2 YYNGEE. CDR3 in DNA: TGTGCCAGCAGCCAGACGAGAGGGGGGCGAGGGACTAATGAAAAACTGTTTTTT. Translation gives CASSQTRGGRGTNEKLFF.

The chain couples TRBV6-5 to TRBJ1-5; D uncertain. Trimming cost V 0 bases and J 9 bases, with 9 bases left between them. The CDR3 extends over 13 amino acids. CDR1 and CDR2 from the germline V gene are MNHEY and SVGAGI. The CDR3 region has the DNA TGTGCCAGCAGTTACTCCCCCTTTCGGCCCCAGCATTTT. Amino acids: CASSYSPFRPQHF.

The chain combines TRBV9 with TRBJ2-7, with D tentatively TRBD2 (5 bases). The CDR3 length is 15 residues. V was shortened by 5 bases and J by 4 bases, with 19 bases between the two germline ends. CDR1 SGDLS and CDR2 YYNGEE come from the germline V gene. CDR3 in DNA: TGTGCCAGCAGTTTAGAAGGCCGGGGAGTATACGAGCAGTACTTC. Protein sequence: CASSLEGRGVYEQYF.

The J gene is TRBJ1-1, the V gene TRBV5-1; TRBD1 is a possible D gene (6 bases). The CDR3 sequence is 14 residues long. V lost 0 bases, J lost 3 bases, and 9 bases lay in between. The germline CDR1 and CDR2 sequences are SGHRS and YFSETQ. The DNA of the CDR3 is TGCGCCAGCAGCTTGGGACACAGGGACACTGAAGCTTTCTTT. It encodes CASSLGHRDTEAFF.

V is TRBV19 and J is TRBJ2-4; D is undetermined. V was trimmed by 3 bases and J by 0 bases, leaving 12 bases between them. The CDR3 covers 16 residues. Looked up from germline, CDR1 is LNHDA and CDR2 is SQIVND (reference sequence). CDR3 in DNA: TGTGCCAGTAGTATCTCGTCACTACTAGCCAAAAACATTCAGTACTTC. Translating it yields CASSISSLLAKNIQYF.

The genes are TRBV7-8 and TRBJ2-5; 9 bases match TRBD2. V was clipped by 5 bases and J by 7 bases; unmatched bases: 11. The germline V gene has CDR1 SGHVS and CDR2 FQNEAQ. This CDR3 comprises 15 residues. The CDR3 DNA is TGTGCCAGCAGCCGAGGGACTAGCACCTCCGGGACCCAGTACTTC. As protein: CASSRGTSTSGTQYF.

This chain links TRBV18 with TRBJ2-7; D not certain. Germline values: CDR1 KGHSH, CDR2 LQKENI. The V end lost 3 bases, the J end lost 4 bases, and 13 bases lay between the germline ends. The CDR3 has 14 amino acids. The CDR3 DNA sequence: TGTGCCAGCTCACCCGAAGGCGCCGGTTACGAGCAGTACTTC. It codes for CASSPEGAGYEQYF.

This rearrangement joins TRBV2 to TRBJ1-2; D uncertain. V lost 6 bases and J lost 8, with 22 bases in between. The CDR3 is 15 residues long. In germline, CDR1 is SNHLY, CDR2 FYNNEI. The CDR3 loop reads CASRAVLGPGVGYTF. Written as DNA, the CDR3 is TGTGCCAGCAGGGCAGTTTTAGGCCCCGGAGTAGGCTACACCTTC.

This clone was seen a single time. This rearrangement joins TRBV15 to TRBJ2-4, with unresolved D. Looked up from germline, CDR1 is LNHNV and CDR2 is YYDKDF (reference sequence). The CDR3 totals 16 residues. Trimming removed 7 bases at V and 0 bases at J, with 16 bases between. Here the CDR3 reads CATIYMLSEAKNIQYF. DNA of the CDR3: TGTGCCACCATATACATGCTTTCTGAAGCCAAAAACATTCAGTACTTC. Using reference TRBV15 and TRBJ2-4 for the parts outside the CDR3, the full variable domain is DAMVIQNPRYQVTQFGKPVTLSCSQTLNHNVMYWYQQKSSQAPKLLFHYYDKDFNNEADTPDNFQSRRPNTSFCFLDIRSPGLGDTAMYLCATIYMLSEAKNIQYFGAGTRLSVL.

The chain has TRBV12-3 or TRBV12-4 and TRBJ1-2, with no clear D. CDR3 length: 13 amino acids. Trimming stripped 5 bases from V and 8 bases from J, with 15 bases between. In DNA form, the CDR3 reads TGTGCCAGCAGTGCCATATTAAATAGCGGCTACACCTTC. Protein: CASSAILNSGYTF.